The present TCR beta chain was sequenced within a study of cytomegalovirus exposure and HLA in healthy donors. PCR amplification relied on 60 Vbeta primers (plus 13 Jbeta primers). Some clones are missing from TCRdb's copy, which holds only in-frame ones; the method was immunoSEQ multiplex PCR. The table lists about 160,000 clones, roughly 73% of them singletons. Germline CDR1 reads MGHRA; CDR2 reads YSYEKL. After removal of 8 bases from V and 7 bases from J, the junction contained 12 bases not matched to a gene. The length of the CDR3 is 14 residues. Notes on this clone: The antigen is not known.

Broader study findings: The study designated around 150 TCR beta chains cytomegalovirus-associated. An observed cluster of highly shared sequence variants was recorded as a likely sequencing artifact.

The receptor comes from a woman in her twenties or thirties in good health and CMV-seronegative. V and J are TRBV4-1 and TRBJ1-2, with 8 positions matching TRBD1. Sequenced: PBMCs. CDR3: CASGPGGDRGGYTF. The CDR3 nucleotides read TGCGCCAGCGGGCCGGGGGGAGACAGGGGTGGCTACACCTTC.